Reported below is one T cell receptor (beta chain). What it binds is unknown. Time point of the sample: pre-sensitization, week 0. Treatment here: therapeutic diphenylcyclopropenone sensitization with weekly scalp DPC. The CDR3 spans 14 residues. Trimming cost V 6 bases and J 5 bases; bases outside gene matches: 7. The data originate from a study of human T cells and chemical hapten exposure. The wider study: Doses of diphenylcyclopropenone went to the patients' scalps weekly throughout the roughly 22-week study.

Study-wide findings and caveats: Among expanded TCRs, significantly more large CDR3 similarity clusters formed than among controls.

TCRdb analysed the RACE reads with MiXCR anew, one entry per CDR3 protein. The data contain tens of thousands of distinct CDR3 sequences, 9.9% of them seen just once; the ten biggest clones take up 8% to 10%. This sample comprised whole blood, obtained in connection with sensitization to the hapten diphenylcyclopropenone (DPC). The origin of this receptor is a man between 40 and 49 years old with alopecia areata. Some clones in this sample may be carry-over from other donors' samples. The V gene is TRBV12-3 or TRBV12-4, the J gene TRBJ1-1, with 9 nucleotides matching TRBD1. The CDR3 DNA is TGTGCCAGCAGAAACAGGGGGCGTGGGACTGAAGCTTTCTTT. This sequence encodes CASRNRGRGTEAFF.